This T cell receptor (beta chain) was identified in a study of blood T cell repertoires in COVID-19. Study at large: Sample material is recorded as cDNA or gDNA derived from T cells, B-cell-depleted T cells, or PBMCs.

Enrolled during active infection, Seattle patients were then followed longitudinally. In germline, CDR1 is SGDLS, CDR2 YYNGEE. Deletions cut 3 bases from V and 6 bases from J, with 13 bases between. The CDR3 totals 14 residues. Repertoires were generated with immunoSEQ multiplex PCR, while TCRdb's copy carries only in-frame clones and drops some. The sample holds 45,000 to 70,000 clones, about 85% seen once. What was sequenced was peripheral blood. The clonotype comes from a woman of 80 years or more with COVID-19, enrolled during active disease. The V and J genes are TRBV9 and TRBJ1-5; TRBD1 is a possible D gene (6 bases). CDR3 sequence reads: CASSDTGRSQPQHF. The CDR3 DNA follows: TGTGCCAGCAGCGATACAGGGAGAAGTCAGCCCCAGCATTTT.